The clone carrying this TCR beta chain has a single count. The data are from a study of blood T cell repertoires in COVID-19. Overall study context: Samples representing acute and convalescent COVID-19 were sourced from the United States, Italy and Spain.

Original methodology: For nucleated cells, counts were estimated from reference gene primer amplification. The assay was immunoSEQ multiplex PCR, and TCRdb's table has in-frame clones only and misses some. Clonal size and the V and J genes are those of that table, whereas D and trimming came from the DNA. Of approximately 300,000 clones listed, nearly 90% are singletons. V dropped 5 bases and J dropped 8; count of bases not matched to a gene: 7. CDR3 length: 13 amino acids. The TCR originated in a woman aged 40-49 years with COVID-19, enrolled during active disease. The J gene is TRBJ1-2, the V gene TRBV12-3 or TRBV12-4; 8 positions agree with TRBD1. The sample was peripheral blood. The DNA of the CDR3 is TGTGCCAGCAGTAGACAGGGGAGCGGCGGCTACACCTTC. It specifies CASSRQGSGGYTF.